This is a list of T cell receptor beta chains from one sample in a study of T cell responses to AZD1222 COVID-19 vaccine. The data were produced by immunoSEQ multiplex PCR, yet TCRdb's version contains in-frame clones alone and is incomplete. In the table there are approximately 100,000 clones, 75% to 90% of which are singletons. The sequencing here drew on peripheral blood, taken on day 0 of AZD1222 vaccination. The receptors come from an adult in good health. Both conserved end residues are part of each CDR3. D genes are given only for firm matches. The size of a clone is reported for some rows only, either as once, few or many, or as a class for expanded clones.

j_gene	d_gene	abundance	v_gene	CDR3nt	CDR3aa
TRBJ1-5	.	once	TRBV10-3	TGTGCCATCAGTGAGTCTGGACGGAGCCAGCCCCAGCATTTT	CAISESGRSQPQHF
TRBJ1-1	.	few	TRBV29-1	TGCAGCGTTGCAAGGGAGCTGAACACTGAAGCTTTCTTT	CSVARELNTEAFF
TRBJ1-2	TRBD1	.	TRBV2	TGTGCCAGCGGGAACAGGGGTTTCGATGGCTACACCTTC	CASGNRGFDGYTF
TRBJ2-5	TRBD1	.	TRBV13	TGTGCCAGCAGCTCTCGGACAGGGGCCCAAGAGACCCAGTACTTC	CASSSRTGAQETQYF
TRBJ1-2	.	.	TRBV30	TGTGCCTGGAAGGATAACTATGGCTACACCTTC	CAWKDNYGYTF
TRBJ2-5	TRBD2	.	TRBV7-9	TGTGCCAGCAGCTTACTAGCACTAGCGGGGACGACCCAGTACTTC	CASSLLALAGTTQYF
TRBJ2-1	.	few	TRBV9	TGTGCCAGCAGCGTAGTAGAGTGGTACGCCTACAATGAGCAGTTCTTC	CASSVVEWYAYNEQFF
TRBJ1-4	.	.	TRBV14	TGTGCCAGCAGCCCACGAACAGGGTTTAATGAAAAACTGTTTTTT	CASSPRTGFNEKLFF
TRBJ1-6	.	.	TRBV5-1	TGCGCCAGCAGCCCCAGGGCCGGCGGGGGCGCGAATTCACCCCTCCACTTT	CASSPRAGGGANSPLHF
TRBJ2-1	.	.	TRBV4-1	TGCGCCAGCAGCCAAGGAGAGTACAATGAGCAGTTCTTC	CASSQGEYNEQFF
TRBJ2-2	TRBD1	.	TRBV9	TGTGCCAGCAGCCCCCGACAGGGAACCCCTAACACCGGGGAGCTGTTTTTT	CASSPRQGTPNTGELFF
TRBJ1-6	.	many	TRBV7-3	TGTGCCAGCAGCTTAACCGACAATTCACCCCTCCACTTT	CASSLTDNSPLHF
TRBJ2-7	.	.	TRBV27	TGTGCCAGCAGTTTAACGGGGACTTACGAGCAGTACTTC	CASSLTGTYEQYF
TRBJ2-7	.	.	TRBV6-6	TGTGCCAGCAGTTATGTCTTAGGTTACGAGCAGTACTTC	CASSYVLGYEQYF
TRBJ1-5	.	.	TRBV28	TGTGCCAGCAGTTTCCATCTCGTTGGGGGTGGAAGACAGCCCCAGCATTTT	CASSFHLVGGGRQPQHF